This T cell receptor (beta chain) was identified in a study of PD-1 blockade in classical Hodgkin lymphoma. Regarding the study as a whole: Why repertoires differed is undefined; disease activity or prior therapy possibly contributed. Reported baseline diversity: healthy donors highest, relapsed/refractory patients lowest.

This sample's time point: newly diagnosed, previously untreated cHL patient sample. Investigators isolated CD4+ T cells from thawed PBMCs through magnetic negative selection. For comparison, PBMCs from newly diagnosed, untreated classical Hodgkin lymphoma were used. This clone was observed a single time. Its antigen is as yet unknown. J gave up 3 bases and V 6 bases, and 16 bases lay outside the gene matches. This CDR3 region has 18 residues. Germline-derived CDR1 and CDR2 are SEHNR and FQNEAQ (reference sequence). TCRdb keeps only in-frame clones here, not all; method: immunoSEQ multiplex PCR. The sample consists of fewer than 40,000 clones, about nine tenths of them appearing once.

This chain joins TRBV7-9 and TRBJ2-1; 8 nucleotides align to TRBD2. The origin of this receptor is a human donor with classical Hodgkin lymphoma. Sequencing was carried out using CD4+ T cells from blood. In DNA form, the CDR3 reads TGTGCCAGCAGTCACAATGAAGGCCGACTAGCGAGCTACAATGAGCAGTTCTTC. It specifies CASSHNEGRLASYNEQFF.